The clone carrying this T cell receptor beta chain was recorded a few times. The sample is drawn from a study of patients and donors after allogeneic stem cell transplantation. MiXCR was run by TCRdb on the RT-PCR reads, yielding one entry per CDR3 protein. Of roughly 250,000 distinct CDR3 sequences in the sample, roughly 14% were seen once. The receptor was isolated from a human donor who was either an allogeneic HSCT recipient or a stem cell or donor lymphocyte infusion donor (not recorded which). It is not recorded whose cells these are; they may come from a transplant donor. The sequenced sample was blood, either unsorted or a sorted T cell fraction (not recorded which).

CDR3 region: CASSFGGDRGHDTQYF. CDR3 coding DNA: TGTGCCAGCAGCTTCGGGGGCGACAGGGGGCACGATACGCAGTATTTT. The V call is TRBV7-6, the J call TRBJ2-3; the match to TRBD1 covers 10 bases. CDR3 length: 16 residues. CDR1 is SGHVS, CDR2 FNYEAQ, per germline. Unmatched junction bases numbered 9, after V lost 3 bases and J lost 6 bases.